The present TCR beta chain was sequenced within a study of tumor and adjacent non-tumor tissue in lung cancer. TCRbeta libraries were built with three rounds of nested PCR, modified from ARM-PCR. TCRdb itself ran the multiplex PCR reads through MiXCR, one entry per CDR3 protein. The sample carries about 110,000 distinct CDR3 sequences, roughly three fifths recorded once. This sample's RNA came from whole unsorted tissue. The normal lung tissue was taken more than 3 cm from the tumor edge. As to this clonotype: Mismatch with germline at one junction end may stem from a read error.

The CDR3 extends over 14 amino acids. Germline V gene data show CDR1 as MNHEY and CDR2 as SVGAGI. This sequence was found in a man in his sixties with non-small cell lung cancer. The chain carries TRBV6-5 and TRBJ2-5, with 9 bases identical to TRBD1. Source material: distant non-tumor lung tissue. CDR3 region: CASSEQGAEETHYF. CDR3 bases: TGTGCTAGCAGTGAACAGGGGGCCGAGGAGACCCATTACTTC.